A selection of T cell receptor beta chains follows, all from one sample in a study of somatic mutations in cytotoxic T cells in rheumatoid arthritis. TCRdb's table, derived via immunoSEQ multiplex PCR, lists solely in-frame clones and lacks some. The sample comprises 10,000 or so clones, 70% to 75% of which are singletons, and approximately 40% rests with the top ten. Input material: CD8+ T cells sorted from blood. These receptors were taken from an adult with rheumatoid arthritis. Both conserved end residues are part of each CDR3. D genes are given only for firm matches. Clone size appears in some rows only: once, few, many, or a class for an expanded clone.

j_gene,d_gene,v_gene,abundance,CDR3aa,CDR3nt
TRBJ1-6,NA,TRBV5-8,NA,CASSYSPTDTSSYNSPLHF,TGTGCCAGCAGCTATTCCCCGACGGACACGAGCTCCTATAATTCACCCCTCCACTTT
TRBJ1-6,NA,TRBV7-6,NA,CASSLVQQGSYNSPLHF,TGTGCCAGCAGCTTAGTGCAACAGGGTTCCTATAATTCACCCCTCCACTTT
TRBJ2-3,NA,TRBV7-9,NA,CASSARGYGTDTQYF,TGTGCCAGCAGCGCCAGGGGATATGGCACAGATACGCAGTATTTT
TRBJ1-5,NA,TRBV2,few,CASSDAGESNQPQHF,TGTGCCAGCAGTGACGCAGGGGAGAGCAATCAGCCCCAGCATTTT
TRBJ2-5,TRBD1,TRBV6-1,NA,CASRETGAQETQYF,TGTGCCAGCAGGGAGACAGGGGCACAAGAGACCCAGTACTTC
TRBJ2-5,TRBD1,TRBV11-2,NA,CASSFPPGTGQETQYF,TGTGCCAGCAGCTTCCCCCCCGGGACAGGGCAAGAGACCCAGTACTTC
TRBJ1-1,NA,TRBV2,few,CASRDRRTANTEAFF,TGTGCCAGCAGGGATAGACGGACAGCGAACACTGAAGCTTTCTTT
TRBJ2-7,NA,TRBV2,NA,CASSDSGGASSYEQYF,TGTGCCAGCAGTGATTCGGGCGGGGCGAGCTCCTACGAGCAGTACTTC
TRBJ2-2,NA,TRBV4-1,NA,CASSQGSSGDRITGELFF,TGCGCCAGCAGCCAAGGGAGCTCGGGGGATCGGATCACCGGGGAGCTGTTTTTT
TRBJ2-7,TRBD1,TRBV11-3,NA,CASSTRQGVRPYEQYF,TGTGCCAGCAGCACGAGACAGGGGGTTCGACCCTACGAGCAGTACTTC
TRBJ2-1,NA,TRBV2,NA,CASSERGNEQFF,TGTGCCAGCAGTGAACGGGGGAATGAGCAGTTCTTC
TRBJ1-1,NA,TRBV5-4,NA,CASSLGTDYAEAFF,TGTGCCAGCAGCTTGGGGACCGATTACGCTGAAGCTTTCTTT
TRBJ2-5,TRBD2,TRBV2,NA,CASSESAGGETQYF,TGTGCCAGCAGTGAAAGTGCGGGGGGAGAGACCCAGTACTTC
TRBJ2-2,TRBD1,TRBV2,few,CASITGAGELFF,TGTGCCAGCATTACAGGGGCCGGGGAGCTGTTTTTT
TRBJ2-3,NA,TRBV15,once,CATSRVQATTDTQYF,TGTGCCACCAGCAGAGTACAGGCGACCACAGATACGCAGTATTTT
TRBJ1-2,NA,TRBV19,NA,CATRGLTNYGYTF,TGTGCCACCCGCGGCCTCACAAACTATGGCTACACCTTC
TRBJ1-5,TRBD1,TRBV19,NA,CASSMGQKNQPQHF,TGTGCCAGTAGTATGGGACAGAAAAATCAGCCCCAGCATTTT
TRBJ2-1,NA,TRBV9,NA,CASSVGSPGPNEQFF,TGTGCCAGCAGCGTAGGGAGCCCAGGGCCCAATGAGCAGTTCTTC
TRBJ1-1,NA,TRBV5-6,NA,CASSFWSPRTPEAFF,TGTGCCAGCAGCTTTTGGTCCCCCAGAACACCTGAAGCTTTCTTT
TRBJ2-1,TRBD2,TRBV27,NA,CASSPGTSGGARQFF,TGTGCCAGCAGTCCCGGGACTAGCGGGGGGGCTAGGCAGTTCTTC
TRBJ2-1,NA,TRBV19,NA,CASSMGEQFF,TGTGCCAGTAGTATGGGGGAGCAGTTCTTC
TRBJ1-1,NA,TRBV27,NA,CASSLGGFTEAFF,TGTGCCAGCAGTTTGGGAGGGTTCACTGAAGCTTTCTTT
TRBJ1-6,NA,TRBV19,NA,CASSILSRDPNSPLHF,TGTGCCAGTAGTATTCTTTCAAGGGACCCGAATTCACCCCTCCACTTT
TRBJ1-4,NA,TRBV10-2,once,CASSELGRGEKLFF,TGCGCCAGCAGTGAGTTGGGCCGCGGTGAAAAACTGTTTTTT
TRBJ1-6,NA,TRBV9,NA,CASSAMTGLNSPLHF,TGTGCCAGCAGCGCCATGACAGGTCTCAATTCACCCCTCCACTTT
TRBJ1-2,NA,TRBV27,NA,CASSLSLGYGYTF,TGTGCCAGCAGTTTATCTTTAGGGTATGGCTACACCTTC
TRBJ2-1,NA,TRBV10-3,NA,CAISESTTTLNNEQFF,TGTGCCATCAGTGAGTCGACGACGACCCTCAACAATGAGCAGTTCTTC
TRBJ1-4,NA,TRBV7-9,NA,CASSLFWEWTNEKLFF,TGTGCCAGCAGCTTGTTCTGGGAATGGACTAATGAAAAACTGTTTTTT
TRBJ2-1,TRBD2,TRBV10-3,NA,CAISDLGGYNEQFF,TGTGCCATCAGCGACCTCGGGGGGTACAATGAGCAGTTCTTC
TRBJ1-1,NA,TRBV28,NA,CASSFGTEAFF,TGTGCCAGCAGTTTTGGGACTGAAGCTTTCTTT